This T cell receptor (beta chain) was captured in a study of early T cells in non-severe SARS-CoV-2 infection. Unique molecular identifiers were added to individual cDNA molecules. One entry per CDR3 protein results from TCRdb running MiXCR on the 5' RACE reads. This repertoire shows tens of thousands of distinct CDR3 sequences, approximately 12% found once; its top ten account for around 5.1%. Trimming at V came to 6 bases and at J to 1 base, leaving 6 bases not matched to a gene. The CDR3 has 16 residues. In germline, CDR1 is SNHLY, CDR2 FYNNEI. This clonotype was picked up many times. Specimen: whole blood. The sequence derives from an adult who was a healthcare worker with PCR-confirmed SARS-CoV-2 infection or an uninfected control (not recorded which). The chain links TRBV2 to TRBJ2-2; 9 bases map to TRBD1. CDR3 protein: CASSTGTGKNTGELFF. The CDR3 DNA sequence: TGTGCCAGCAGCACCGGGACAGGGAAGAACACCGGGGAGCTGTTTTTT. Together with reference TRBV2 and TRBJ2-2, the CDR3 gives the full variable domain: EPEVTQTPSHQVTQMGQEVILRCVPISNHLYFYWYRQILGQKVEFLVSFYNNEISEKSEIFDDQFSVERPDGSNFTLKIRSTKLEDSAMYFCASSTGTGKNTGELFFGEGSRLTVL.